This T cell receptor (beta chain) was retrieved from a study of beta chain features in type 1 diabetes. Every donor had blood drawn once into heparin, approximately 120 mL on average. A CD45RO/CCR7/CD25/CD127/CD95/CD27 panel sorted naive, central memory, regulatory and stem cell-like memory CD4+ cells. Points on this clone: Its antigen remains unknown.

Study findings and constraints: Whether TCRB rearrangement is influenced by HLA type went unresolved here.

All of the isolated RNA was reverse transcribed, so expressed TCRB transcripts were sequenced. TCRdb keeps only in-frame clones here, not all; method: immunoSEQ multiplex PCR. The repertoire consists of some 220,000 clones, with around 9.9% occurring once and the leading ten covering approximately 1.4%. The clonotype comes from a man aged 18 to 29 in good health. The sample consisted of central memory CD4+ T cells from blood.

The CDR3 reads CASSLGQSSYNEQFF. The CDR3 region has the DNA TGTGCCAGTAGTCTAGGACAGAGCTCCTACAATGAGCAGTTCTTC. The J gene is TRBJ2-1, the V gene TRBV19, with a possible D match to TRBD1 (6 bases). This CDR3 contains 15 residues. Germline V gene lookup returns CDR1 LNHDA and CDR2 SQIVND (reference sequence). V lost 5 bases and J lost 0, with 11 bases in between. The full variable domain, with the rest looked up from reference TRBV19 and TRBJ2-1, is DGGITQSPKYLFRKEGQNVTLSCEQNLNHDAMYWYRQDPGQGLRLIYYSQIVNDFQKGDIAEGYSVSREKKESFPLTVTSAQKNPTAFYLCASSLGQSSYNEQFFGPGTRLTVL.